The table lists the clone carrying this T cell receptor (beta chain) with a count of one. Its antigen is currently unknown. The source of the sample is a study of shared clonotypes between healthy human individuals. The wider study: Each donor contributed plates that comprised three CD4 naive, three CD4 memory, two CD8 naive and one CD8 memory.

Study observations and caveats: Exclusively blood specimens were collected; tissue repertoires likely differ.

A roughly 200 ng quantity of DNA, 25,000 to 30,000 T cell genomes, went into the sorted-subset replicate PCRs. Per the original methods: Sequence data from immunoSEQ were junction-only and lacked quality scores; consequently, filtering differed. Assay: immunoSEQ multiplex PCR; the TCRdb copy retains only in-frame clones and omits some. D and trimming come from the DNA, and the V and J calls and clone size come from that table. This sample has millions of clones, with approximately 95% found just once. Per the germline V gene, CDR1 is ENHRY and CDR2 is SYGVKD. The length of the CDR3 is 14 residues. V lost 3 bases and J lost 6; bases outside the gene matches: 4.

Input material: naive CD4+ T cells from PBMCs. Subset described: CD45RA+ positively selected. V and J are TRBV10-3 and TRBJ1-2, with 10 bases that match TRBD1. The source of this sequence is a man aged 18 to 29 in good health. Some clones in this sample may be carry-over from other donors' samples. This chain's CDR3 is CAISEQTGGHGYTF. Written as DNA, the CDR3 is TGTGCCATCAGTGAACAGACAGGGGGCCATGGCTACACCTTC.